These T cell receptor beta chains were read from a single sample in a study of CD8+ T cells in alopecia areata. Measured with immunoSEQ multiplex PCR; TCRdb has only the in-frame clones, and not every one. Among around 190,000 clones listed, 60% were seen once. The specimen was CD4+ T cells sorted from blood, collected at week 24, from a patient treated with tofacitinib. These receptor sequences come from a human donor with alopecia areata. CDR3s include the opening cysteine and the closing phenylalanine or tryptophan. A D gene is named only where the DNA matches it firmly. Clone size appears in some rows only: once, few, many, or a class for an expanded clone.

CDR3 protein: CASSSFPGRSNTEAFF
CDR3 DNA: TGCGCCAGCAGCTCATTTCCGGGCAGGTCGAACACTGAAGCTTTCTTT
clone size: NA
V gene: TRBV5-1
J gene: TRBJ1-1
D gene: NA

CDR3 protein: CASSLEGGDQPQHF
CDR3 DNA: TGTGCCAGCAGCTTAGAAGGGGGCGACCAGCCCCAGCATTTT
clone size: NA
V gene: TRBV7-2
J gene: TRBJ1-5
D gene: TRBD1

CDR3 protein: CASSAPTYTDTQYF
CDR3 DNA: TGTGCCAGCAGTGCCCCCACATACACAGATACGCAGTATTTT
clone size: few
V gene: TRBV2
J gene: TRBJ2-3
D gene: NA

CDR3 protein: CASVQGVSNTGELFF
CDR3 DNA: TGTGCCAGCGTTCAGGGGGTTTCGAACACCGGGGAGCTGTTTTTT
clone size: NA
V gene: TRBV2
J gene: TRBJ2-2
D gene: TRBD1

CDR3 protein: CSADSSTDTQYF
CDR3 DNA: TGCAGCGCGGACTCATCTACAGATACGCAGTATTTT
clone size: NA
V gene: TRBV29-1
J gene: TRBJ2-3
D gene: NA

CDR3 protein: CASTEDRSTDTQYF
CDR3 DNA: TGTGCCAGCACCGAGGACAGGAGCACAGATACGCAGTATTTT
clone size: few
V gene: TRBV6-5
J gene: TRBJ2-3
D gene: TRBD1

CDR3 protein: CAWSVGGKQFF
CDR3 DNA: TGTGCCTGGAGTGTAGGGGGTAAACAGTTCTTC
clone size: NA
V gene: TRBV30
J gene: TRBJ2-1
D gene: NA

CDR3 protein: CSVRQDSYEQYF
CDR3 DNA: TGCAGCGTTCGACAGGATTCCTACGAGCAGTACTTC
clone size: NA
V gene: TRBV29-1
J gene: TRBJ2-7
D gene: NA

CDR3 protein: CAWSTAGDQPQHF
CDR3 DNA: TGTGCCTGGAGTACCGCGGGGGATCAGCCCCAGCATTTT
clone size: NA
V gene: TRBV30
J gene: TRBJ1-5
D gene: NA

CDR3 protein: CASSPPTASQREQFF
CDR3 DNA: TGTGCCAGCAGTCCCCCCACCGCCTCACAACGCGAGCAGTTCTTC
clone size: NA
V gene: TRBV27
J gene: TRBJ2-1
D gene: NA

CDR3 protein: CASSSGSLYGYTF
CDR3 DNA: TGTGCCAGCAGTTCCGGGTCCCTCTATGGCTACACCTTC
clone size: NA
V gene: TRBV7-9
J gene: TRBJ1-2
D gene: NA

CDR3 protein: CASSPLPQGAGANYGYTF
CDR3 DNA: TGCGCCAGCAGCCCGCTTCCTCAGGGGGCAGGAGCTAACTATGGCTACACCTTC
clone size: NA
V gene: TRBV5-1
J gene: TRBJ1-2
D gene: TRBD1

CDR3 protein: CASSGGGTDTQYF
CDR3 DNA: TGTGCCAGCAGTGGGGGGGGCACAGATACGCAGTATTTT
clone size: NA
V gene: TRBV11-3
J gene: TRBJ2-3
D gene: TRBD2

CDR3 protein: CSVEGQGGGYGYTF
CDR3 DNA: TGCAGCGTTGAAGGGCAGGGGGGTGGCTATGGCTACACCTTC
clone size: few
V gene: TRBV29-1
J gene: TRBJ1-2
D gene: TRBD1

CDR3 protein: CASSEVNEQYF
CDR3 DNA: TGTGCCAGCAGTGAGGTTAACGAGCAGTACTTC
clone size: few
V gene: TRBV2
J gene: TRBJ2-7
D gene: NA

CDR3 protein: CASSPGTAGAGEKLFF
CDR3 DNA: TGCGCCAGCAGTCCCGGGACAGCAGGGGCAGGCGAAAAACTGTTTTTT
clone size: few
V gene: TRBV5-1
J gene: TRBJ1-4
D gene: TRBD1